This T cell receptor beta chain was captured by sequencing in a study of control samples from healthy donors and cancer patients. CDR3 length: 17 amino acids. The junction had 11 bases not matched to a gene; V was cut back by 4 bases and J by 2 bases. CDR1 is LGHDT and CDR2 is YNNKEL in the germline V gene (reference sequence). Libraries were prepared by immunoSEQ multiplex PCR; TCRdb keeps only in-frame clonotypes and omits some of them. The sample includes 68,000 or so clones, about 83% of them seen just once. The specimen sequenced was blood. This TCR came from a man aged 55 to 70 in good health. The chain uses TRBV3-1 (or the pseudogene TRBV3-2) and TRBJ2-7, with 10 positions matching TRBD2. The CDR3 region has the DNA TGTGCCAGCAGCCCCGGAGGTAGCGGGAGGTCTACCTACGAGCAGTACTTC. It encodes CASSPGGSGRSTYEQYF.